This TCR beta chain was recovered during a study of CD8 T cells in ankylosing spondylitis. In TCRdb, the 5' RACE reads were re-called with MiXCR into one record per CDR3 protein. The table has about 42,000 distinct CDR3 sequences, 4% seen once; the top ten hold over 3%. CDR1 is SGDLS, CDR2 YYNGEE, per germline. CDR3 length: 15 residues. Trimming took 4 bases from V and 6 from J; bases not matched to a gene: 7. This clonotype was picked up many times. Sequenced: blood, either unsorted or a sorted T cell fraction (not recorded which). The clonotype originates from a female donor with ankylosing spondylitis or in good health (not recorded which). The chain employs TRBV9 and TRBJ2-2, with 9 bases that match TRBD2. The CDR3: CASSTPGLAPGELFF. In DNA, the CDR3 is TGTGCCAGCAGCACCCCGGGACTAGCCCCCGGGGAGCTGTTTTTT.